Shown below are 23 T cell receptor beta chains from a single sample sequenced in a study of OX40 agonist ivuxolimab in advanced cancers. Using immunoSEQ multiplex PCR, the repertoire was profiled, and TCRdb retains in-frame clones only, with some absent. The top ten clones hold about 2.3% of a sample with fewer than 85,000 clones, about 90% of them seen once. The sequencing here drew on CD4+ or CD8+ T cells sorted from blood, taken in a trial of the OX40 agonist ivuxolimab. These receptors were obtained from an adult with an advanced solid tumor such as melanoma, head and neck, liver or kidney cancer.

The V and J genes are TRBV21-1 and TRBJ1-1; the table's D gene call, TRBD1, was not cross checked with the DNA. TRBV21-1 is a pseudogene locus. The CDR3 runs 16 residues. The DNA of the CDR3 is TGTGCCAGCAGCACCCGGACAGGGCGAATGAACACTGAAGCTTTCTTT. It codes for CASSTRTGRMNTEAFF.

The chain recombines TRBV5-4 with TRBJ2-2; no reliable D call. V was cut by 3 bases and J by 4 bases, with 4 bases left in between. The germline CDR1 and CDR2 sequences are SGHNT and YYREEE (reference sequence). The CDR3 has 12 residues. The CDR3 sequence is CASSSRTGELFF. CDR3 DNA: TGTGCCAGCAGCTCACGCACCGGGGAGCTGTTTTTT.

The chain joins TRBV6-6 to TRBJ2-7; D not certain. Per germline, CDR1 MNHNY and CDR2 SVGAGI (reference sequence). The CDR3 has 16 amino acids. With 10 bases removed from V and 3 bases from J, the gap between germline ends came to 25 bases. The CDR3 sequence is CANDLGKSGRVYEQYF. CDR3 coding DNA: TGTGCCAACGACTTGGGGAAGTCCGGTAGGGTCTACGAGCAGTACTTC.

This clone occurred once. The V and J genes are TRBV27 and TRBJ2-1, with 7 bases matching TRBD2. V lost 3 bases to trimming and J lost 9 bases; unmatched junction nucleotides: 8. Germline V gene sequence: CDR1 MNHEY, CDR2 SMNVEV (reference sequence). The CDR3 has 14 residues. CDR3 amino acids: CASSFSAGSGEQFF. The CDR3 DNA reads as TGTGCCAGCAGTTTTTCAGCGGGATCCGGTGAGCAGTTCTTC.

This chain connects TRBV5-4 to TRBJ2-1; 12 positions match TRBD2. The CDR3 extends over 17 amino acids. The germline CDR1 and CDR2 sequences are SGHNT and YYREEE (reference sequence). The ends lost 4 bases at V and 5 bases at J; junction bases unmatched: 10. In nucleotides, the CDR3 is TGTGCCAGCAGCCGTCCTAGCGGGAGGGCGGGCGACAATGAGCAGTTCTTC. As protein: CASSRPSGRAGDNEQFF. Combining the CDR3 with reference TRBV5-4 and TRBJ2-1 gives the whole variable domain ETGVTQSPTHLIKTRGQQVTLRCSSQSGHNTVSWYQQALGQGPQFIFQYYREEENGRGNFPPRFSGLQFPNYSSELNVNALELDDSALYLCASSRPSGRAGDNEQFFGPGTRLTVL.

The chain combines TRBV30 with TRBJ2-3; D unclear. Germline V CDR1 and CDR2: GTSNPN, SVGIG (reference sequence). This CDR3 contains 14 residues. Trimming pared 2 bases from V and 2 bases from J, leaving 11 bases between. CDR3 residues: CAWSLAALTDTQYF. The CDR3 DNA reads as TGTGCCTGGAGTCTCGCTGCCCTCACAGATACGCAGTATTTT.

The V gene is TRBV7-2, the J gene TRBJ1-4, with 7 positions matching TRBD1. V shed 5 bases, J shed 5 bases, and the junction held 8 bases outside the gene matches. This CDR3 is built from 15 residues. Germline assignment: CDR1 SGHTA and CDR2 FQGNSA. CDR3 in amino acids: CASSPRTGWNEKLFF. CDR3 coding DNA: TGTGCCAGCAGCCCACGGACAGGCTGGAATGAAAAACTGTTTTTT.

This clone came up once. CDR3 sequence (DNA): TGCGCCAGCAGCTTGGCCGGGGACTGGCTCCAAGAGACCCAGTACTTC. This codes for CASSLAGDWLQETQYF. This chain uses TRBV5-1 with TRBJ2-5, with D possibly being TRBD2 (6 bases). The CDR3 totals 16 residues. V lost 0 bases to trimming and J lost 1 base, with 13 bases between them. CDR1 and CDR2 (germline): SGHRS, YFSETQ.

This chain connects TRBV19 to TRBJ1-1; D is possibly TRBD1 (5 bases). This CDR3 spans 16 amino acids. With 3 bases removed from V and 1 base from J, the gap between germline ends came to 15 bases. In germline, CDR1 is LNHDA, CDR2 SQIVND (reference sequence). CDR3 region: CASSISSVQANTEAFF. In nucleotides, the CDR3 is TGTGCCAGTAGTATTTCCTCGGTACAGGCGAACACTGAAGCTTTCTTT. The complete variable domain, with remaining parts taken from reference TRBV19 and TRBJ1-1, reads DGGITQSPKYLFRKEGQNVTLSCEQNLNHDAMYWYRQDPGQGLRLIYYSQIVNDFQKGDIAEGYSVSREKKESFPLTVTSAQKNPTAFYLCASSISSVQANTEAFFGQGTRLTVV.

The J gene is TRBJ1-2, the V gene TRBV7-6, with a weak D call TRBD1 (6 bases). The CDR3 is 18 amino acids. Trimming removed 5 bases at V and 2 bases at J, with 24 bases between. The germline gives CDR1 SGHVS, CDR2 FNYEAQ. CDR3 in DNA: TGTGCCAGCAGCCGAAGTCCGCAAAACCGGGACACGAACTATGGCTACACCTTC. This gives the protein CASSRSPQNRDTNYGYTF.

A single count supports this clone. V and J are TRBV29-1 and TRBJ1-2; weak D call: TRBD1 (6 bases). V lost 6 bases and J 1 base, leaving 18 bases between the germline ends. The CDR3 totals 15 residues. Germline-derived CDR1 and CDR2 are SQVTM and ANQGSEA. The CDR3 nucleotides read TGCAGCGTCACCTCGGGGGGCAGGGTTAACTATGGCTACACCTTC. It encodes CSVTSGGRVNYGYTF.

The CDR3 nucleotides read TGTGCCAGTAGAATGCGAACCGGGACTAGTACGTTAGATGAGCAGTTCTTC. It specifies CASRMRTGTSTLDEQFF. The rearrangement joins TRBV19 to TRBJ2-1; 8 nucleotides match TRBD2. This CDR3 region has 17 residues. Germline trimming cut 6 bases from V and 8 bases from J; bases unmatched to any gene: 18. Germline V gene sequence: CDR1 LNHDA, CDR2 SQIVND (reference sequence).

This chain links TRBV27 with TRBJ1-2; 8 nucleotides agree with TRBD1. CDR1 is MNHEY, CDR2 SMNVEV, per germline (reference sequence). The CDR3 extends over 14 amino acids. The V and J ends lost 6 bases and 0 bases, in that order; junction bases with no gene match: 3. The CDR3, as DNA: TGTGCCAGCAGGCGGACAGGGCCTAACTATGGCTACACCTTC. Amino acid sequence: CASRRTGPNYGYTF.

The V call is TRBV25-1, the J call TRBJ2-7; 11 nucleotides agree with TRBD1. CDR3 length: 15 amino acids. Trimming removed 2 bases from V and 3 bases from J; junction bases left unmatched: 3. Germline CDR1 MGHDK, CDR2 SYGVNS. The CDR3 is CASSEGGTGGYEQYF. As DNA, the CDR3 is TGTGCCAGCAGTGAAGGGGGGACAGGGGGCTACGAGCAGTACTTC.

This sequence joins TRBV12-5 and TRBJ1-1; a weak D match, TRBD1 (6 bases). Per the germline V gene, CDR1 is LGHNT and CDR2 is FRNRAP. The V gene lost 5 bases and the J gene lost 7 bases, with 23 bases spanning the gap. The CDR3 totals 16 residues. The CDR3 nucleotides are TGTGCTAGTGGTACAGGACAGAAAGGGGGGGTATTTGAAGCTTTCTTT. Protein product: CASGTGQKGGVFEAFF.

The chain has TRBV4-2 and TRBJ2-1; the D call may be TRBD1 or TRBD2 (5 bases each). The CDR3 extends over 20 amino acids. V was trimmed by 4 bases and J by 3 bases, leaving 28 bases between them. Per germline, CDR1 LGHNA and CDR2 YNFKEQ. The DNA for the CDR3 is TGTGCCAGCAGCCCCTGGAATTTATTAGGGGACCATATACTCTACAATGAGCAGTTCTTC. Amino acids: CASSPWNLLGDHILYNEQFF.

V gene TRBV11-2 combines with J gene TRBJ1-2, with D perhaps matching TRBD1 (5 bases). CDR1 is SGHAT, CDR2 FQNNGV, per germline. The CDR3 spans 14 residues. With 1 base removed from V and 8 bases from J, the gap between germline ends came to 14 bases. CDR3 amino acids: CASSLVSVGGGYTF. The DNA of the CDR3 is TGTGCCAGCAGCTTAGTTTCCGTTGGGGGAGGCTACACCTTC.

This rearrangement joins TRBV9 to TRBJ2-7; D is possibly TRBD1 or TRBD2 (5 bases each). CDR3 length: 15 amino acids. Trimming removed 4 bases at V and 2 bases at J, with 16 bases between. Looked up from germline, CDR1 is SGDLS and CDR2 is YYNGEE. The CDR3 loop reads CASSTAPRDPYEQYF. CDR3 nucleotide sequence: TGTGCCAGCAGCACCGCACCCCGGGACCCCTACGAGCAGTACTTC.

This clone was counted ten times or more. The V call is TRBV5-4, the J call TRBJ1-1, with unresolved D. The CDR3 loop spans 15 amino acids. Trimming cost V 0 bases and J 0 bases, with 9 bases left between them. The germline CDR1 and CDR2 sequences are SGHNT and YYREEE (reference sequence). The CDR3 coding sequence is TGTGCCAGCAGCTTGGGGGGAACCATGAACACTGAAGCTTTCTTT. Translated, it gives CASSLGGTMNTEAFF.

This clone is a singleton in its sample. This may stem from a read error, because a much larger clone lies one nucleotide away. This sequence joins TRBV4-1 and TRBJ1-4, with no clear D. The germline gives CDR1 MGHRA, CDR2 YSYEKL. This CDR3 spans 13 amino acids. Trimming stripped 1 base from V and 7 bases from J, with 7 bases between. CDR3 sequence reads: CASSQVAGEKLFF. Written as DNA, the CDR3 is TGCGCCAGCAGCCAAGTAGCTGGTGAAAAACTGTTTTTT.

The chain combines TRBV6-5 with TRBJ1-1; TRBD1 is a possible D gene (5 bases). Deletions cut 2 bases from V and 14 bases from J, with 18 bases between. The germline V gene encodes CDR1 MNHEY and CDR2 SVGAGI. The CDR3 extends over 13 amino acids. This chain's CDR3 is CASSYRDRREVFF. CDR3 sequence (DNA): TGTGCCAGCAGTTACCGGGACCGAAGAGAGGTGTTCTTT.

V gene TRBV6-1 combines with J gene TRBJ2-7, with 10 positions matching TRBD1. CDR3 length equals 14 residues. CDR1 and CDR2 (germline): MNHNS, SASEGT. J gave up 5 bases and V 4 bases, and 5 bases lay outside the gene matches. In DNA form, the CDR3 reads TGTGCCAGCAGTGGTGGGACAGGGGCGGACGAGCAGTACTTC. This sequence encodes CASSGGTGADEQYF.

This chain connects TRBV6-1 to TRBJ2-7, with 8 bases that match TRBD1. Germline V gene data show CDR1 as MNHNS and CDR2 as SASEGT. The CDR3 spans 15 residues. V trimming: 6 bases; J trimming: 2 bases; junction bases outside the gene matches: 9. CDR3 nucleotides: TGTGCCAGCAGAGAGGATGGACAGGGTGCCTACGAGCAGTACTTC. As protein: CASREDGQGAYEQYF.